This TCR beta chain emerged from a study of breast tumors, draining lymph nodes, adjacent tissues. The CDR3 is 16 amino acids. CDR1 and CDR2 from the germline V gene are DFQATT and SNEGSKA (reference sequence). Trimming took 0 bases from V and 2 from J, leaving 14 bases between them. Regarding the study as a whole: Tumor TCR diversity was below lymph nodes but above nontumor tissue. Most tumor T cells seemingly derive from lymph node, then expand in tumor. The lymph node origin of tumor T cells was framed as consistent with a hypothesis, not demonstrated.

At least ten counts were recorded for this clonotype. Its antigen is unknown. TCRdb re-analysed the multiplex PCR reads in MiXCR, keeping a single row per CDR3 protein. The table includes more than 20,000 distinct CDR3 sequences, approximately 20% detected once. The origin of this receptor is a female donor with breast cancer. Some clones in this sample may be carry-over from other donors' samples. The specimen was breast tumor tissue. The chain links TRBV20-1 to TRBJ2-1; a weak D match, TRBD2 (7 bases). Here the CDR3 reads CSAREAGGAAYNEQFF. CDR3 sequence (DNA): TGCAGTGCTAGAGAAGCTGGGGGGGCAGCCTACAATGAGCAGTTCTTC.